This T cell receptor (beta chain) was identified in a study of T cells in Graves' hyperthyroidism and ophthalmopathy. This clonotype has more than one count but fewer than ten. Antigen unknown. Any patient presenting with uncontrolled infection, other autoimmune disease, pregnancy or lactation was left out. Points from the study as a whole: The model identified upcoming ophthalmopathy a median around 6 months ahead of onset.

RNA transcripts yielded amplified TCR beta CDR3 regions. First-round RT-PCR with HTBI primers amplified the TCR CDR3 region. TCRdb ran MiXCR on the multiplex PCR reads and lists one entry per CDR3 protein. Among hundreds of thousands of distinct CDR3 sequences listed, 20% to 25% were seen once. The source material was blood. The TCR originated in a woman aged 70-85 years with Graves' ophthalmopathy.

The CDR3 sequence is CASSEPIVSSGDIQYF. The CDR3 DNA sequence: TGTGCCAGCAGTGAACCGATAGTGAGTAGTGGAGACATTCAGTACTTC. The chain combines TRBV6-1 with TRBJ2-4; D not certain. From germline, CDR1 is MNHNS and CDR2 SASEGT. The CDR3 spans 16 residues. The V and J ends lost 2 bases and 8 bases respectively, with 19 bases between them.